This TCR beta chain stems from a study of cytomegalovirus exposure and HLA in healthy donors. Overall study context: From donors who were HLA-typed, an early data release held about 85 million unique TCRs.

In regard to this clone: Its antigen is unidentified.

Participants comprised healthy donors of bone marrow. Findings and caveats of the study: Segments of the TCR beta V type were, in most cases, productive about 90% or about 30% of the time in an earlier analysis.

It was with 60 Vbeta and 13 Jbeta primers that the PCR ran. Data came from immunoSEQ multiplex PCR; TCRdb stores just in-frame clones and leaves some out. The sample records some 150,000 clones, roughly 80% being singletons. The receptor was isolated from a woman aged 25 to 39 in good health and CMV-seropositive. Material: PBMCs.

The CDR3 region has the DNA TGTGCTAGTGGTTCCGGACTAGCGGGGGGGTCAGAGACCCAGTACTTC. Translating gives CASGSGLAGGSETQYF. The chain recombines TRBV12-5 with TRBJ2-5; 15 bases agree with TRBD2. Germline CDR1 reads LGHNT; CDR2 reads FRNRAP. With 4 bases clipped from V and 4 bases from J, the junction kept 4 bases outside the gene matches. This CDR3 region has 16 residues.